This entry features one T cell receptor beta chain sequence. Its antigen remains unknown. TCRdb's table, derived via immunoSEQ multiplex PCR, lists solely in-frame clones and lacks some. The sample lists roughly 19,000 clones; approximately 86% were seen once. The CDR3 runs to 14 residues. The germline V gene has CDR1 SGHVS and CDR2 FQNEAQ. With V trimmed by 5 bases and J by 3 bases, 4 bases remained unmatched. Over chemoradiotherapy, repertoires were sampled more than once. The data were obtained in a study of chemoradiotherapy in HPV16-positive cancers. Findings and limits, study-wide: Candidate HPV-specific clones and E7-related TCR motifs grew in tumor during treatment. HPV-responsive T-cell expansion during chemoradiotherapy was linked to improved recurrence-free survival in HPV16-positive patients.

The V call is TRBV7-8, the J call TRBJ2-7, with 10 bases identical to TRBD1. The specimen comprised blood, sampled from a patient who underwent chemoradiotherapy. The receptor comes from a human donor with HPV-associated anogenital cancer. CDR3 region: CASSPRTGGYEQYF. The CDR3 nucleotides are TGTGCCAGCAGCCCCCGGACAGGGGGCTACGAGCAGTACTTC. The full variable domain, in which reference TRBV7-8 and TRBJ2-7 provide the parts outside the CDR3, is GAGVSQSPRYKVAKRGQDVALRCDPISGHVSLFWYQQALGQGPEFLTYFQNEAQLDKSGLPSDRFFAERPEGSVSTLKIQRTQQEDSAVYLCASSPRTGGYEQYFGPGTRLTVT.